In this sample, the clone carrying this TCR beta chain turned up once. The sample is drawn from a study of shared T cell receptors in the human thymus. TCRdb keeps only in-frame clones here, not all; method: immunoSEQ multiplex PCR. This sample yields about 380,000 clones, of which 85% to 95% are seen a single time; roughly 0.02% belongs to the top ten. Germline V gives CDR1 LGHNT, CDR2 FRNRAP. With 0 bases clipped from V and 1 base from J, the junction kept 9 bases outside the gene matches. This CDR3 has 18 amino acids. The chain carries TRBV12-5 and TRBJ2-3, with 8 nucleotides matching TRBD1. The sequenced sample consisted of thymocytes. The clonotype originates from a human donor. The CDR3 loop reads CASGLVDRGKKGTDTQYF. The DNA for the CDR3 is TGTGCTAGTGGTTTGGTCGACAGGGGAAAAAAGGGCACAGATACGCAGTATTTT.